This TCR beta chain was sequenced for a study of shared clonotypes between healthy human individuals. The CDR3 contains 13 residues. The ends were cut back, 6 bases at V and 6 bases at J, with 13 bases in the middle. CDR1 is MDHEN, CDR2 SYDVKM, per germline. Sequencing used immunoSEQ multiplex PCR; TCRdb keeps in-frame clones, though not all of them. Among 2 million to 2.5 million clones, 90% to 97% were seen once, and the ten largest hold 0.13%. On this clone: The antigen is unknown.

Study-level findings and limits: Expectations were that clonotype sharing among donors would be affected by sequencing depth.

This sequence originates from a man aged 18 to 30 in good health. The sequenced sample was naive CD4+ T cells sorted from blood. The subset here: CD45RA+ positively selected. The chain joins TRBV28 to TRBJ2-3; D not resolved. The CDR3 bases are TGTGCCAGCAGCGATCCGAGTCGGGATACGCAGTATTTT. Its protein product is CASSDPSRDTQYF.